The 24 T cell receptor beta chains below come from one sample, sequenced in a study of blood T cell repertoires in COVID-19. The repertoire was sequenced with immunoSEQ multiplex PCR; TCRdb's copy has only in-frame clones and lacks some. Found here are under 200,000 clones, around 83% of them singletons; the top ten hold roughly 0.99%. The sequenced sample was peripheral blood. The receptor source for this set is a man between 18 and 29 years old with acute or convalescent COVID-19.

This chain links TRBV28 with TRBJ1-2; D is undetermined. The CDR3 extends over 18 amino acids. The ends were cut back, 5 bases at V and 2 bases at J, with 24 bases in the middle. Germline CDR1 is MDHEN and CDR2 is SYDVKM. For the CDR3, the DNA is TGTGCCAGCAGTACTGAGGGTTTAGGAGCGGCTTCGAACTATGGCTACACCTTC. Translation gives CASSTEGLGAASNYGYTF.

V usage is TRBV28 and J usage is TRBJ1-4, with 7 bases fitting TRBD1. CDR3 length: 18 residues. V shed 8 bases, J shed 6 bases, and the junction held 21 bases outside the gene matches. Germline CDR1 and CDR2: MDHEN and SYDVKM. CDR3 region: CASWTTGIGGQTDEKLFF. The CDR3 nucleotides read TGTGCCAGCTGGACGACAGGGATCGGTGGGCAGACTGATGAAAAACTGTTTTTT.

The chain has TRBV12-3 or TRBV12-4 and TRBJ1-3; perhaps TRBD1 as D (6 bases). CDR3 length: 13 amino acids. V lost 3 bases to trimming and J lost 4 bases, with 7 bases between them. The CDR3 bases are TGTGCCAGCAGTTTTAGGGGGGGAAACACCATATATTTT. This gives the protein CASSFRGGNTIYF.

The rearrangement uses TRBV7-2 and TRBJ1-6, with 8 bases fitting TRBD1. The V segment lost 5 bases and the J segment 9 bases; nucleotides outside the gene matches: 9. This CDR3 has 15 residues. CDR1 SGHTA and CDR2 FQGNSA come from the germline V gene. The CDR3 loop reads CASSMLQGETSPLHF. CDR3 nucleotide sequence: TGTGCCAGCAGCATGTTACAGGGGGAAACTTCACCCCTCCACTTT.

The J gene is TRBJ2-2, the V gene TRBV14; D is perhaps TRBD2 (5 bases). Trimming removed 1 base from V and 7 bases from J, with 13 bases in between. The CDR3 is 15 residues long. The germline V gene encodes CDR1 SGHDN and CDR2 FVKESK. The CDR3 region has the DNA TGTGCCAGCAGCCAAGGGAGAGGGTCTGGCGGGGAGCTGTTTTTT. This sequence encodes CASSQGRGSGGELFF.

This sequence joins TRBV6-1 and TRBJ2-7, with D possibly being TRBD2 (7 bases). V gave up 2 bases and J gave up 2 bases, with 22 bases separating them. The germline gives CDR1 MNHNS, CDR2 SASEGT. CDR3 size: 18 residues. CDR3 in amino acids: CASSESMGGGGRAYEQYF. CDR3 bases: TGTGCCAGCAGTGAATCTATGGGGGGCGGGGGACGGGCCTACGAGCAGTACTTC.

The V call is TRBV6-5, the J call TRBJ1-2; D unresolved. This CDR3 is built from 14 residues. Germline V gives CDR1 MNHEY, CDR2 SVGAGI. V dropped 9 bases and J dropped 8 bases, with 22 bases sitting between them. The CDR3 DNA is TGTGCCAGTCGACCTAGGGAGGAATCGGGGGGCTACACCTTC. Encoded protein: CASRPREESGGYTF.

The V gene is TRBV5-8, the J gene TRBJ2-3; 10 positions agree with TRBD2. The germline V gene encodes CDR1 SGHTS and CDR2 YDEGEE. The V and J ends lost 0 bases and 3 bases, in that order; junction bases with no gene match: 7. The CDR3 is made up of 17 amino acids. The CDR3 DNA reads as TGTGCCAGCAGCTTGGCCGGGTTTAGCGGGGGGACAGATACGCAGTATTTT. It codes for CASSLAGFSGGTDTQYF.

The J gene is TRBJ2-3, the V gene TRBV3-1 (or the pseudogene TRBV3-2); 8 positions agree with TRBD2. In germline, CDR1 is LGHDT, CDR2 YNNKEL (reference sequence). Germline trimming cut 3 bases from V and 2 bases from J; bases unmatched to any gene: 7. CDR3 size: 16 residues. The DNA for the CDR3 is TGTGCCAGCAGCCACGTAGCGGGGACCGCCACAGATACGCAGTATTTT. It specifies CASSHVAGTATDTQYF.

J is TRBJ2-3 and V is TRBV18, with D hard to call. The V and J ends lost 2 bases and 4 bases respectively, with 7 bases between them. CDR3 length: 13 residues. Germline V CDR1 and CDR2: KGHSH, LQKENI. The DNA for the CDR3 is TGTGCCAGCTCACCAAAGGCGGCAGATACGCAGTATTTT. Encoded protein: CASSPKAADTQYF.

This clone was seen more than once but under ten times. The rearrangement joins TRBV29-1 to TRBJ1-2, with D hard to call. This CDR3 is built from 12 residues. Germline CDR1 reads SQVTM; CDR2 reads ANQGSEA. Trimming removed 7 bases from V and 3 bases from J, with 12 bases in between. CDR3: CSAAEDYYGYTF. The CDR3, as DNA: TGCAGCGCCGCGGAGGATTACTATGGCTACACCTTC.

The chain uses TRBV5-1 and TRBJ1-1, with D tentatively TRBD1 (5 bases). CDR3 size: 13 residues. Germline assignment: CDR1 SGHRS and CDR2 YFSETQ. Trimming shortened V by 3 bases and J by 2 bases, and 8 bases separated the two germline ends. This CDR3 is CASSSTANTEAFF. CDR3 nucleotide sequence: TGCGCCAGCAGCTCGACAGCTAACACTGAAGCTTTCTTT. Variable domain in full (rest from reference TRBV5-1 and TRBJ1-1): KAGVTQTPRYLIKTRGQQVTLSCSPISGHRSVSWYQQTPGQGLQFLFEYFSETQRNKGNFPGRFSGRQFSNSRSEMNVSTLELGDSALYLCASSSTANTEAFFGQGTRLTVV.

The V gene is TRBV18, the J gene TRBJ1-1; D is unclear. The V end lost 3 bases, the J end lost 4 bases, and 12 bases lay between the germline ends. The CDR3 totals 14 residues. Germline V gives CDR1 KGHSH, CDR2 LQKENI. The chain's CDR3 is CASSPPGVVTEAFF. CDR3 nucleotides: TGTGCCAGCTCACCCCCGGGAGTGGTCACTGAAGCTTTCTTT.

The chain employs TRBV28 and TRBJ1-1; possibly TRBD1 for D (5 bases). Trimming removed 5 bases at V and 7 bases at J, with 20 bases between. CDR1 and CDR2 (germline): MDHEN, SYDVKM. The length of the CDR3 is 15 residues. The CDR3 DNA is TGTGCCAGCAGTCCCCTGACAGCCCCTCTATTTGAAGCTTTCTTT. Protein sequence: CASSPLTAPLFEAFF.

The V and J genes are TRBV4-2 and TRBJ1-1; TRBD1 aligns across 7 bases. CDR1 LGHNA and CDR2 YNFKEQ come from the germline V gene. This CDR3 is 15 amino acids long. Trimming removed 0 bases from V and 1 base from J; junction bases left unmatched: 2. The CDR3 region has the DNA TGTGCCAGCAGCCAAGAGACAGGGCCGAACACTGAAGCTTTCTTT. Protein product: CASSQETGPNTEAFF.

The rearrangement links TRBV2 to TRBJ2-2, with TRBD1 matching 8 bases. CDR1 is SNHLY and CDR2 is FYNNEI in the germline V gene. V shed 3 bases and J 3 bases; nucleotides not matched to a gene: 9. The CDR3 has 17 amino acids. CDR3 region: CASSEGDRGGDTGELFF. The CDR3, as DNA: TGTGCCAGCAGTGAGGGCGACAGGGGCGGGGACACCGGGGAGCTGTTTTTT. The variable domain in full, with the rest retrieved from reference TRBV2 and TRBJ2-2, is EPEVTQTPSHQVTQMGQEVILRCVPISNHLYFYWYRQILGQKVEFLVSFYNNEISEKSEIFDDQFSVERPDGSNFTLKIRSTKLEDSAMYFCASSEGDRGGDTGELFFGEGSRLTVL.

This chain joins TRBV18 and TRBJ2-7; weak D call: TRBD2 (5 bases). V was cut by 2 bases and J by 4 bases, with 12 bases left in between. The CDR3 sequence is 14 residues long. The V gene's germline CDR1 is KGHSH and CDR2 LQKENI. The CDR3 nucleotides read TGTGCCAGCTCACCAGGGTCTAGCTTGTACGAGCAGTACTTC. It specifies CASSPGSSLYEQYF.

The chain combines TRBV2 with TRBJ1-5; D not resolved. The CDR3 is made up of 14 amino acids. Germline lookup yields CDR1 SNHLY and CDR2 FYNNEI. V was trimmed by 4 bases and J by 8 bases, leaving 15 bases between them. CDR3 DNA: TGTGCCAGCAGTGGGATTGGGTCGGGGAAGCCCCAGCATTTT. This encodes CASSGIGSGKPQHF.

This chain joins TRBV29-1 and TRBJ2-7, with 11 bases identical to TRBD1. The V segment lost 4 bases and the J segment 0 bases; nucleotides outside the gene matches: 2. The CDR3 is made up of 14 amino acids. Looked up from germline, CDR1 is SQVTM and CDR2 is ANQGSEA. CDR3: CSVAGTGGSYEQYF. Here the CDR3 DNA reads TGCAGCGTTGCCGGGACAGGGGGCTCCTACGAGCAGTACTTC.

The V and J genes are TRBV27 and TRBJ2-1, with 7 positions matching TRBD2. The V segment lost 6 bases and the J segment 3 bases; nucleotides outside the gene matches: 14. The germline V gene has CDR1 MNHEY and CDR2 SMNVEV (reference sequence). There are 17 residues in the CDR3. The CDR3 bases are TGTGCCAGCAGCCCCCGTGTAGGCCAGCGGGGCTACAATGAGCAGTTCTTC. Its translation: CASSPRVGQRGYNEQFF.

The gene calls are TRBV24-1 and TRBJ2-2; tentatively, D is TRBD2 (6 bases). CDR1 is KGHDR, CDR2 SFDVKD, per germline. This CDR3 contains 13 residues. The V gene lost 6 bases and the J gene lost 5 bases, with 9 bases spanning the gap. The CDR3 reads CATSLGGTGELFF. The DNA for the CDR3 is TGTGCCACCAGTCTCGGGGGAACCGGGGAGCTGTTTTTT.

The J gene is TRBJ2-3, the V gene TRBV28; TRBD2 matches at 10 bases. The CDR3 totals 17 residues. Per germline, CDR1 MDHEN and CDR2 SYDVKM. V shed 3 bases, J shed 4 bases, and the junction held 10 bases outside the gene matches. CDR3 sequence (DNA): TGTGCCAGCAGTTTCGTATTTGTTAGCGGGGGGCCAGATACGCAGTATTTT. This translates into CASSFVFVSGGPDTQYF.

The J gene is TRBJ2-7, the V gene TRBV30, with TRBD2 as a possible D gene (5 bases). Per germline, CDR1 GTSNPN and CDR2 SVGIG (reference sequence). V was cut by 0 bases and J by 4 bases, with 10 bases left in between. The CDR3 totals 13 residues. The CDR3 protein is CAWSVPGLYEQYV. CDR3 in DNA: TGTGCCTGGAGTGTACCAGGACTTTACGAGCAGTACGTC.

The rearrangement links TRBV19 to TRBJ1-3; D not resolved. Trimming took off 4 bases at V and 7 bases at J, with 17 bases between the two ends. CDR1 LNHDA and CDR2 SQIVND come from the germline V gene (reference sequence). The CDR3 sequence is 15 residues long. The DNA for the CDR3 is TGTGCCAGTAGTACGTTCGTGTATGGGGAGAACACCATATATTTT. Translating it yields CASSTFVYGENTIYF.